This TCR beta chain was retrieved from a study of cytomegalovirus exposure and HLA in healthy donors. Across the study: Previous work identified 100 million or so unique TCR beta sequences from around 200 million T cells.

Only one count was recorded for this clone. This PCR relied on a set of 60 Vbeta primers and 13 Jbeta primers. Using immunoSEQ multiplex PCR, the repertoire was profiled, and TCRdb retains in-frame clones only, with some absent. The sample carries 90,000 to 130,000 clones, 75% to 85% recorded once. The CDR3 is made up of 13 amino acids. Germline CDR1 SGHRS, CDR2 YFSETQ. V lost 1 base and J 3 bases, leaving 7 bases between the germline ends. The sequence was obtained from a woman aged 18-30 years in good health and CMV-seropositive. Sequencing was performed on PBMCs. The rearrangement joins TRBV5-1 to TRBJ2-5, with D perhaps TRBD2 (6 bases). In DNA, the CDR3 is TGCGCCAGCAGCTTGACGGGAGAAGAGACCCAGTACTTC. It specifies CASSLTGEETQYF.